These T cell receptor beta chains were read from a single sample in a study of memory CD4+ T cells and cytomegalovirus serostatus. The data were produced by immunoSEQ multiplex PCR, yet TCRdb's version contains in-frame clones alone and is incomplete. The top ten clones hold approximately 1.4% of a sample with around 53,000 clones, about three quarters of them seen once. Sequencing input: memory CD4+ T cells from blood. The receptors come from an adult in good health and CMV-seropositive. CDR3s include the opening cysteine and the closing phenylalanine or tryptophan. The D gene is left open where the match is weak. Size values are once, few and many counts, or a class for expanded clones, and some rows have none.

D	size	V	J	DNA	CDR3
NA	NA	TRBV6-5	TRBJ1-2	TGTGCCAGCAGCCTACAGGGCAACTATGGCTACACCTTC	CASSLQGNYGYTF
NA	NA	TRBV14	TRBJ2-4	TGTGCCAGCAGCCAAGCGTTTACAGGCCCCAAAAACATTCAGTACTTC	CASSQAFTGPKNIQYF
NA	NA	TRBV6-5	TRBJ1-2	TGTGCCAGCAGTTACTTAGACAGGAGTACTTATGGCTACACCTTC	CASSYLDRSTYGYTF
TRBD1	NA	TRBV25-1	TRBJ2-1	TGTGCCAGCAGCGACTTCGGGACAGGCATCAGCAATGAGCAGTTCTTC	CASSDFGTGISNEQFF
NA	few	TRBV6-1	TRBJ2-7	TGTGCCAGCAGTGAAAGAAAGGGGTCAGCCCCGGCTCCCTTCAGGAGCTCCTACGAGCAGTACTTC	CASSERKGSAPAPFRSSYEQYF
TRBD1	NA	TRBV18	TRBJ2-7	TGTGCCAGCTCACTAGGGACAGTGATCGACGAGCAGTACTTC	CASSLGTVIDEQYF
NA	NA	TRBV7-6	TRBJ1-1	TGTGCCAGCAGCTCCCGGGGGGGGGCCAGGAACACTGAAGCTTTCTTT	CASSSRGGARNTEAFF
NA	few	TRBV25-1	TRBJ2-3	TGTGCCAGCAGTGGGGTTGGCAGGGAGGCACAAGATACGCAGTATTTT	CASSGVGREAQDTQYF
NA	NA	TRBV7-9	TRBJ1-2	TGTGCCAGCAGCCCCCAGGAGTATGGCTACACCTTC	CASSPQEYGYTF
TRBD1	NA	TRBV30	TRBJ1-1	TGTGCCTGGAGCGCCGGGACAGTGAACACTGAAGCTTTCTTT	CAWSAGTVNTEAFF
NA	NA	TRBV27	TRBJ2-1	TGTGCCAGCAGTTTACGGACAGCATACAATGAGCAGTTCTTC	CASSLRTAYNEQFF
NA	once	TRBV11-2	TRBJ2-1	TGTGCCAGCAGCTTAGAAATAACGGCCTCCAAGGTCTTC	CASSLEITASKVF
NA	NA	TRBV5-8	TRBJ1-5	TGTGCCAGCAGCTTGAGGGGGGAAAGCGGTCAGCCCCAGCATTTT	CASSLRGESGQPQHF
NA	NA	TRBV7-9	TRBJ1-2	TGTGCCAGCAGCTCAGGTGACAGACTACGGGGCTACACCTTC	CASSSGDRLRGYTF
TRBD2	NA	TRBV7-2	TRBJ2-3	TGTGCCAGCAGCCGGAGCGGGAGTGCGGATACGCAGTATTTT	CASSRSGSADTQYF
NA	NA	TRBV28	TRBJ1-6	TGTGCCAGCATTTCGGCACCTAATTCACCCCTCCACTTT	CASISAPNSPLHF
TRBD1	NA	TRBV30	TRBJ2-7	TGTGCCGGAACCGGGACAGTTTACGAGCAGTACTTC	CAGTGTVYEQYF
NA	NA	TRBV19	TRBJ1-2	TGTGCCAGTAGTATAGAGAGAGGCAGAAGCGGCTACACCTTC	CASSIERGRSGYTF
NA	few	TRBV12-5	TRBJ1-1	TGTGCTAGTGGTTTGCCTTGGAACACTGAAGCTTTCTTT	CASGLPWNTEAFF
TRBD2	NA	TRBV7-2	TRBJ2-7	TGTGCCAGCAAAATAGCGGGGCGCGGCTACGAGCAGTACTTC	CASKIAGRGYEQYF
NA	NA	TRBV7-9	TRBJ1-2	TGTGCCAGCAGCTTAGCGGAGTCGGCCCGGGGCTATGGCTACACCTTC	CASSLAESARGYGYTF
TRBD2	once	TRBV7-6	TRBJ2-2	TGTGCCAGCAGCCAGACTAGCGGGGGGGACACCGGGGAGCTGTTTTTT	CASSQTSGGDTGELFF
TRBD1	NA	TRBV28	TRBJ2-7	TGTGCCAGCAGTTTGGGACAGGGAGTACGAGAGCAGTACTTC	CASSLGQGVREQYF
TRBD2	once	TRBV5-6	TRBJ2-1	TGTGCCAGCAGCTTGGGGTTAGCGGGGGGCGAGGAGCAGTTCTTC	CASSLGLAGGEEQFF
NA	NA	TRBV28	TRBJ1-6	TGTGCCAGCAGGATAACTAATTCACCCCTCCACTTT	CASRITNSPLHF
TRBD1	NA	TRBV28	TRBJ2-4	TGTGCCAGCAGTCCAGGGGGAGCCAAAAACATTCAGTACTTC	CASSPGGAKNIQYF
NA	NA	TRBV5-4	TRBJ2-2	TGTGCCAGCAGCTTACTGGGGAACACCGGGGAGCTGTTTTTT	CASSLLGNTGELFF
NA	NA	TRBV6-1	TRBJ2-7	TGTGCCAGCAGTGTCAGCTACTACTACGAGCAGTACTTC	CASSVSYYYEQYF
TRBD1	NA	TRBV5-6	TRBJ2-3	TGTGCCAGCACTCGGACCTTCGGACAGGCACCCGCAGATACGCAGTATTTT	CASTRTFGQAPADTQYF
NA	NA	TRBV5-6	TRBJ1-6	TGTGCCAGCAGCTTGCCAGGGAATTCACCCCTCCACTTT	CASSLPGNSPLHF